A selection of T cell receptor beta chains follows, all from one sample in a study of shared clonotypes between healthy human individuals. Profiling relied on immunoSEQ multiplex PCR, and the TCRdb table lists in-frame clones only, not all of them. The sample consists of millions of clones, just over 90% of them appearing once. Sequenced input: naive CD4+ T cells sorted from blood. The receptors come from a man between 18 and 35 years old in good health. CDR3s leave out the opening cysteine and the closing phenylalanine or tryptophan. Clone sizes are given selectively: once, few, many, or a class where the clone is expanded.

V gene: TRBV6-5
J gene: TRBJ1-2
clone size: .
CDR3 protein: ASSYEGDGYT

V gene: TRBV5-1
J gene: TRBJ2-3
clone size: .
CDR3 protein: ASSFEASGHTDTQY

V gene: TRBV18
J gene: TRBJ2-2
clone size: .
CDR3 protein: ASSPDRADTGELF

V gene: TRBV7-2
J gene: TRBJ1-4
clone size: .
CDR3 protein: ASSPSQGASEKLF

V gene: TRBV6-5
J gene: TRBJ1-5
clone size: few
CDR3 protein: ASSRDSSNQPQH

V gene: TRBV4-2
J gene: TRBJ1-1
clone size: .
CDR3 protein: ASSSGPGENTEAF

V gene: TRBV6-5
J gene: TRBJ2-7
clone size: .
CDR3 protein: ASSYSSLGSHEQY

V gene: TRBV19
J gene: TRBJ1-2
clone size: once
CDR3 protein: ASSIKGGYGYT

V gene: TRBV6-5
J gene: TRBJ2-3
clone size: .
CDR3 protein: ANLWGKGTGTQY

V gene: TRBV5-5
J gene: TRBJ1-1
clone size: once
CDR3 protein: ASSLDKPNTEAF

V gene: TRBV18
J gene: TRBJ1-3
clone size: .
CDR3 protein: ASSPIYREPRGTGNTIY

V gene: TRBV7-8
J gene: TRBJ2-1
clone size: .
CDR3 protein: ASSLARFGEGSGTSYNEQF

V gene: TRBV7-2
J gene: TRBJ2-3
clone size: .
CDR3 protein: ASSLLPGERGTDTQY

V gene: TRBV9
J gene: TRBJ2-2
clone size: .
CDR3 protein: ASSSRTGTGGTGELF

V gene: TRBV7-8
J gene: TRBJ2-7
clone size: .
CDR3 protein: ASSLETGTSSSYEQY

V gene: TRBV4-2
J gene: TRBJ1-4
clone size: .
CDR3 protein: ASNPIDRPNEKLF

V gene: TRBV5-1
J gene: TRBJ2-7
clone size: .
CDR3 protein: ASSLPSGSKYEQY

V gene: TRBV10-3
J gene: TRBJ2-5
clone size: .
CDR3 protein: AISGWGVDSSQETQY

V gene: TRBV5-8
J gene: TRBJ2-7
clone size: .
CDR3 protein: ASSLGPKGNEQY

V gene: TRBV6-1
J gene: TRBJ2-2
clone size: .
CDR3 protein: ASSATSRGRAGELF

V gene: TRBV2
J gene: TRBJ2-1
clone size: .
CDR3 protein: ASKRRTGRDEQF

V gene: TRBV4-3
J gene: TRBJ2-2
clone size: once
CDR3 protein: ASSQVGGNTGELF

V gene: TRBV30
J gene: TRBJ2-7
clone size: .
CDR3 protein: AWSSNQPYEQY

V gene: TRBV4-1
J gene: TRBJ2-7
clone size: .
CDR3 protein: ASSQAKDRAGYEQY

V gene: TRBV9
J gene: TRBJ1-6
clone size: .
CDR3 protein: ASSVGQGYNSPLH

V gene: TRBV30
J gene: TRBJ2-5
clone size: .
CDR3 protein: AWSVQVGPAETQY

V gene: TRBV5-6
J gene: TRBJ2-5
clone size: .
CDR3 protein: ASSFRAGGAETQY

V gene: TRBV5-4
J gene: TRBJ1-2
clone size: once
CDR3 protein: ASSLESGVGYT

V gene: TRBV5-6
J gene: TRBJ2-7
clone size: .
CDR3 protein: ASRGTGESLEQY

V gene: TRBV19
J gene: TRBJ2-2
clone size: .
CDR3 protein: ASSILRLNTGELF

V gene: TRBV4-1
J gene: TRBJ1-5
clone size: once
CDR3 protein: ASSQDSGGTYQPQH

V gene: TRBV29-1
J gene: TRBJ2-5
clone size: .
CDR3 protein: SVEKGDQETQY

V gene: TRBV28
J gene: TRBJ1-2
clone size: .
CDR3 protein: ASSGRGRFYGYT

V gene: TRBV19
J gene: TRBJ2-6
clone size: .
CDR3 protein: ASSTGTGGSGANVLT

V gene: TRBV6-6
J gene: TRBJ1-3
clone size: .
CDR3 protein: AVTGRSSGNTIY

V gene: TRBV6-1
J gene: TRBJ2-6
clone size: .
CDR3 protein: ASSAYGGSVSGANVLT

V gene: TRBV6-1
J gene: TRBJ1-5
clone size: .
CDR3 protein: ASSEREAGNQPQH

V gene: TRBV28
J gene: TRBJ2-7
clone size: .
CDR3 protein: ASSSGGGTYEQY

V gene: TRBV7-9
J gene: TRBJ1-4
clone size: .
CDR3 protein: ASSRRGGEGEKLF

V gene: TRBV11-2
J gene: TRBJ2-6
clone size: .
CDR3 protein: ASSHPLSGSPGANVLT

V gene: TRBV27
J gene: TRBJ1-1
clone size: .
CDR3 protein: ASSPRAVPGSTEAF

V gene: TRBV27
J gene: TRBJ1-2
clone size: few
CDR3 protein: ASSSPGAIYGYT

V gene: TRBV6-5
J gene: TRBJ1-2
clone size: .
CDR3 protein: ASSYSIGGYGYT